This passage covers 24 T cell receptor beta chains from one sample sequenced in a study of breast tumors, draining lymph nodes, adjacent tissues. Each CDR3 protein is one row after TCRdb ran MiXCR on the multiplex PCR reads. The sample lists hundreds of thousands of distinct CDR3 sequences, less than 40% occurring once. Breast cancer patients provided tissue from their axillary draining lymph nodes. The source material was axillary lymph node tissue. Receptors were obtained from a female donor with breast cancer. Some clones in this sample may be carry-over from other donors' samples.

This clonotype was counted at least ten times. This sequence joins TRBV10-2 and TRBJ2-2, with TRBD2 matching 10 bases. V dropped 6 bases and J dropped 5; count of bases not matched to a gene: 3. CDR3 length: 14 residues. Per the germline V gene, CDR1 is WSHSY and CDR2 is SAAADI. CDR3 coding DNA: TGCGCCAGCAGAGATAGCGGGAGGACCGGGGAGCTGTTTTTT. It yields the protein CASRDSGRTGELFF.

This clonotype showed up just once. This is likely a read error, given that the CDR3 carries no conserved phenylalanine or tryptophan at its end. The V and J genes are TRBV30 and TRBJ1-6, with a possible D match to TRBD1 (6 bases). Per the germline V gene, CDR1 is GTSNPN and CDR2 is SVGIG (reference sequence). The CDR3 has 13 residues. The V end was cut by 5 bases, the J end by 7 bases, with 12 bases between. CDR3 protein: CAWGGQYNSPLHS. CDR3 in DNA: TGTGCCTGGGGCGGACAGTACAATTCACCCCTCCACTCT.

The chain links TRBV7-9 to TRBJ1-2; 7 nucleotides align to TRBD1. J lost 4 bases, V lost 5 bases, and 10 bases had no gene match. This CDR3 comprises 15 residues. Germline assignment: CDR1 SEHNR and CDR2 FQNEAQ (reference sequence). The CDR3 spells CASSTPTGAGYGYTF. In DNA form, the CDR3 reads TGTGCCAGCAGCACTCCTACAGGGGCGGGCTATGGCTACACCTTC. Drawing the rest from reference TRBV7-9 and TRBJ1-2, the complete variable domain is DTGVSQNPRHKITKRGQNVTFRCDPISEHNRLYWYRQTLGQGPEFLTYFQNEAQLEKSRLLSDRFSAERPKGSFSTLEIQRTEQGDSAMYLCASSTPTGAGYGYTFGSGTRLTVV.

The rearrangement joins TRBV29-1 to TRBJ2-3, with 7 bases lining up with TRBD2. This CDR3 region has 13 residues. Germline V CDR1 and CDR2: SQVTM, ANQGSEA. V gave up 7 bases and J gave up 8 bases; unmatched junction bases: 12. CDR3 nucleotides: TGCAGCGGCAGACCCCGGGAGGCAGGTACGCAGTATTTT. It codes for CSGRPREAGTQYF.

This clonotype appeared many times. With a much larger clone just one base away, this may be a read error. V gene TRBV29-1 combines with J gene TRBJ2-7; 7 positions agree with TRBD2. Unmatched junction bases numbered 7, after V lost 4 bases and J lost 4 bases. CDR1 is SQVTM and CDR2 is ANQGSEA in the germline V gene. CDR3 size: 13 residues. The CDR3 reads CSVAGGSYYEQYF. The CDR3 DNA follows: TGCAGCGTTGCGGGCGGGAGCTATTACGAGCAGTACTTC.

In its sample, this clonotype was seen many times. The gene calls are TRBV20-1 and TRBJ2-2; 7 bases match TRBD2. The germline gives CDR1 DFQATT, CDR2 SNEGSKA (reference sequence). CDR3 length: 13 residues. J lost 7 bases, V lost 5 bases, and 7 bases had no gene match. The CDR3 sequence: CSAHGGRIGELFF. The CDR3 coding sequence is TGCAGTGCTCACGGCGGGAGAATCGGGGAGCTGTTTTTT.

V is TRBV29-1 and J is TRBJ2-7; 12 bases fit TRBD2. Germline trimming cut 1 base from V and 0 bases from J; bases unmatched to any gene: 10. The CDR3 length is 18 residues. CDR1 is SQVTM and CDR2 is ANQGSEA in the germline V gene. Written as DNA, the CDR3 is TGCAGCGTTGAAGGCGCGGTAGGACTAGCGGGAATCTCCTACGAGCAGTACTTC. Its protein is CSVEGAVGLAGISYEQYF.

V gene TRBV7-2 combines with J gene TRBJ2-4, with D perhaps TRBD2 (6 bases). The CDR3 has 15 residues. Germline CDR1 reads SGHTA; CDR2 reads FQGNSA. Deletions cut 3 bases from V and 0 bases from J, with 9 bases between. The CDR3 is CASSFRGLAKNIQYF. CDR3 bases: TGTGCCAGCAGCTTCCGGGGACTAGCCAAAAACATTCAGTACTTC.

This clonotype was counted many times. DNA for the CDR3: TGTGCCAGCAGCCATCAGGGAAGGTCCTATAATTCACCCCTCCACTTT. This translates into CASSHQGRSYNSPLHF. The gene calls are TRBV3-1 and TRBJ1-6; maybe TRBD1 (5 bases). CDR3 size: 16 residues. Germline loops: CDR1 LGHDT, CDR2 YNNKEL (reference sequence). Trimming took off 3 bases at V and 1 base at J, with 10 bases between the two ends.

A single count supports this clonotype. This chain links TRBV19 with TRBJ1-4; tentative D call: TRBD1 (6 bases). The CDR3 is 14 residues long. The germline V gene encodes CDR1 LNHDA and CDR2 SQIVND (reference sequence). Trimming stripped 9 bases from V and 4 bases from J, with 15 bases between. CDR3 amino acids: CASNRDRSNEKLFF. CDR3 DNA sequence: TGTGCCAGCAATAGAGACAGGAGTAATGAAAAACTGTTTTTT.

This clonotype came up many times. A much larger clone is a single base away; this may be a read error. The chain employs TRBV15 and TRBJ2-1; 9 positions match TRBD2. This CDR3 comprises 21 residues. Germline-derived CDR1 and CDR2 are LNHNV and YYDKDF (reference sequence). CDR3 in amino acids: CATSRDSPGDLAGALSNDQFF. The CDR3, as DNA: TGTGCCACCAGCAGAGATTCCCCAGGGGATTTAGCGGGAGCTCTAAGCAATGACCAGTTCTTC.

This clonotype has ten or more counts. The rearrangement joins TRBV6-1 to TRBJ2-5, with D tentatively TRBD2 (6 bases). This CDR3 has 16 residues. Trimming left V 4 bases short and J 5 bases short, with 20 bases between. Germline V CDR1 and CDR2: MNHNS, SASEGT. The CDR3 protein is CASSAPIRLGKETQYF. The CDR3 coding sequence is TGTGCCAGCAGTGCCCCCATTCGACTAGGCAAGGAGACCCAGTACTTC.

This clonotype was recorded many times. The chain links TRBV24-1 to TRBJ1-2; no clear D. Between the trimmed V and J ends, which lost 4 bases and 0 bases, there was a span of 11 bases. Germline loops: CDR1 KGHDR, CDR2 SFDVKD. The CDR3 covers 15 residues. The CDR3 is CATSENDSANYGYTF. CDR3 bases: TGTGCCACCAGTGAAAACGACTCAGCTAACTATGGCTACACCTTC.

This clonotype was found many times. The rearrangement uses TRBV6-5 and TRBJ2-3; TRBD1 agrees at 7 bases. CDR3 length equals 16 residues. CDR1 MNHEY and CDR2 SVGAGI come from the germline V gene. With V trimmed by 5 bases and J by 3 bases, 11 bases remained unmatched. CDR3 loop: CASSPQGTVGTDTQYF. The DNA of the CDR3 is TGTGCCAGCAGTCCCCAAGGGACAGTGGGTACAGATACGCAGTATTTT.

This clonotype was picked up many times. Sequence at one end of the junction differs from germline and may be a read error. The rearrangement joins TRBV6-5 to TRBJ1-6; the D gene is possibly TRBD1 (5 bases). This CDR3 region has 15 residues. Germline V CDR1 and CDR2: MNHEY, SVGAGI. As DNA, the CDR3 is TGTGCCAGCAGTCACTCGTTTCAAGGGGATTCACCCCTCCACTTT. This gives the protein CASSHSFQGDSPLHF.

This clonotype was counted at least ten times. The gene calls are TRBV7-9 and TRBJ2-5, with 8 bases fitting TRBD1. Germline loops: CDR1 SEHNR, CDR2 FQNEAQ (reference sequence). With 7 bases clipped from V and 2 bases from J, the junction kept 12 bases outside the gene matches. This CDR3 has 16 residues. DNA for the CDR3: TGTGCCAGCACCCCCCCCCGACAGGGGATACAAGAGACCCAGTACTTC. It codes for CASTPPRQGIQETQYF.

The rearrangement links TRBV11-2 to TRBJ2-3; TRBD2 aligns across 12 bases. Germline CDR1 SGHAT, CDR2 FQNNGV. V shed 1 base, J shed 6 bases, and the junction held 5 bases outside the gene matches. The CDR3 is 16 residues long. As DNA, the CDR3 is TGTGCCAGCAGCTTAGCTAGCGGGAGGGCCGGGGATACGCAGTATTTT. Protein: CASSLASGRAGDTQYF.

This clonotype was detected many times. V usage is TRBV20-1 and J usage is TRBJ2-3; TRBD2 aligns across 13 bases. Germline V CDR1 and CDR2: DFQATT, SNEGSKA (reference sequence). Trimming at V came to 6 bases and at J to 0 bases, leaving 9 bases not matched to a gene. The CDR3 length is 17 residues. This chain's CDR3 is CSAPGLAGDPSTDTQYF. The CDR3 DNA reads as TGCAGTGCCCCAGGACTAGCGGGAGACCCGAGCACAGATACGCAGTATTTT.

Remarks on this clonotype: A much larger clone lies a single base off, so this may be a read error. The chain has TRBV3-1 and TRBJ2-6; tentative D call: TRBD1 (5 bases). The CDR3 is 20 residues long. From germline, CDR1 is LGHDT and CDR2 YNNKEL (reference sequence). The CDR3 DNA sequence: TGTCCCAGCAGCCAACGCTTTCCAGGTTGGGGCCTAGCTGGGGCCAACGTCCTGACTTTC. It encodes CPSSQRFPGWGLAGANVLTF.

This clonotype was seen ten or more times. Given a much more abundant clone one base away, this may be a read error. A read error is likely, as this CDR3 ends without the conserved phenylalanine or tryptophan. The DNA is omitted, as the CDR3 cannot be located on it reliably, and the CDR3 follows TCRdb's listing. The genes are TRBV11-3 and TRBJ1-2. The length of the CDR3 is 9 amino acids, counting both ends. Germline CDR1 is SGHNT and CDR2 is YENEEA. CDR3 protein: CASRPPLTS.

This clonotype was detected only a few times. The rearrangement joins TRBV20-1 to TRBJ2-6, with 7 bases aligning to TRBD1. Germline values: CDR1 DFQATT, CDR2 SNEGSKA (reference sequence). This CDR3 is 13 amino acids long. V dropped 3 bases and J dropped 11; count of bases not matched to a gene: 7. CDR3 nucleotide sequence: TGCAGTGCTAGTTGGATAGGGGGCGACGTCCTGACTTTC. Residues: CSASWIGGDVLTF.

Concerning this clonotype itself: Possible read error: a much larger clone is one base away. The chain has TRBV12-5 and TRBJ2-5; D not certain. CDR3 size: 12 residues. Trimming left V 3 bases short and J 4 bases short, with 6 bases between. The germline V gene has CDR1 LGHNT and CDR2 FRNRAP. The CDR3 nucleotides read TGTGCTAGTGGTTTCGTAGGAGAGACCCAGTACTTC. It codes for CASGFVGETQYF.

The chain employs TRBV27 and TRBJ2-1; the D gene could be TRBD1 or TRBD2 (5 bases each). Germline V gene sequence: CDR1 MNHEY, CDR2 SMNVEV (reference sequence). V lost 3 bases and J 7 bases, leaving 13 bases between the germline ends. This CDR3 region has 14 residues. CDR3 region: CASSFQLGVNEQFF. The CDR3, as DNA: TGTGCCAGCAGTTTTCAATTGGGGGTGAATGAGCAGTTCTTC.

This clonotype was seen at least ten times. V usage is TRBV6-2 or TRBV6-3 and J usage is TRBJ2-3, with D possibly being TRBD1 (5 bases). This CDR3 region has 12 residues. Between the trimmed V and J ends, which lost 5 bases and 5 bases, there was a span of 8 bases. Per the germline V gene, CDR1 is MNHEY and CDR2 is SVGEGT. As DNA, the CDR3 is TGTGCCAGCAGTCCGACAGAAGATACGCAGTATTTT. This translates into CASSPTEDTQYF.